Listed here are 22 T cell receptor beta chains from one sample, sequenced in a study of Ad26.COV2.S vaccination and SARS-CoV-2 variants. Generated by immunoSEQ multiplex PCR, the TCRdb table keeps only in-frame clones and is missing some. The sample carries 300,000 to 350,000 clones, 90% recorded once. Treatment of the sample: roughly 20 received Ad26.COV2.S at low or high dose, single or two shots; roughly five received placebo; per-sample allocation not given. Sampling was done on day 63 after the first vaccine or placebo injection. The starting material was peripheral blood, obtained in a trial of Ad26.COV2.S vaccine versus placebo. The receptors come from a person between 18 and 65 years old who received the Ad26.COV2.S COVID-19 vaccine or a placebo.

Here the CDR3 reads CASSPRVGSQETQYF. The CDR3 DNA reads as TGTGCCAGTAGTCCCAGGGTGGGCTCCCAAGAGACCCAGTACTTC. The V call is TRBV19, the J call TRBJ2-5, with a possible D match to TRBD1 (5 bases). In germline, CDR1 is LNHDA, CDR2 SQIVND (reference sequence). This CDR3 comprises 15 residues. V dropped 5 bases and J dropped 1 base, with 14 bases sitting between them. Complete variable domain (other parts from reference TRBV19 and TRBJ2-5): DGGITQSPKYLFRKEGQNVTLSCEQNLNHDAMYWYRQDPGQGLRLIYYSQIVNDFQKGDIAEGYSVSREKKESFPLTVTSAQKNPTAFYLCASSPRVGSQETQYFGPGTRLLVL.

The genes are TRBV18 and TRBJ1-2; D unclear. Germline lookup yields CDR1 KGHSH and CDR2 LQKENI. The CDR3 extends over 13 amino acids. Trimming stripped 3 bases from V and 2 bases from J, with 7 bases between. CDR3 DNA: TGTGCCAGCTCACCCAGGCAGAACTATGGCTACACCTTC. Its protein product is CASSPRQNYGYTF.

The chain is built from TRBV9 and TRBJ1-2; TRBD1 agrees at 8 bases. This CDR3 comprises 15 residues. Unmatched junction bases numbered 10, after V lost 3 bases and J lost 6 bases. Germline CDR1 is SGDLS and CDR2 is YYNGEE. Written as DNA, the CDR3 is TGTGCCAGCAGCGGGCCGGGACAGGCTTATCATGGCTACACCTTC. Its translation: CASSGPGQAYHGYTF. Variable domain in full (rest from reference TRBV9 and TRBJ1-2): DSGVTQTPKHLITATGQRVTLRCSPRSGDLSVYWYQQSLDQGLQFLIQYYNGEERAKGNILERFSAQQFPDLHSELNLSSLELGDSALYFCASSGPGQAYHGYTFGSGTRLTVV.

The chain has TRBV7-8 and TRBJ1-1; weak D call: TRBD1 (5 bases). The CDR3 runs 12 residues. Germline V gives CDR1 SGHVS, CDR2 FQNEAQ. Trimming shortened V by 4 bases and J by 8 bases, and 11 bases separated the two germline ends. Here the CDR3 reads CASSWDGREAFF. CDR3 bases: TGTGCCAGCAGCTGGGACGGACGGGAAGCTTTCTTT.

This clone has a single count. CDR3 protein: CASSYSKATEAFF. The CDR3 region has the DNA TGTGCCAGCAGTTACTCGAAGGCCACTGAAGCTTTCTTT. The V call is TRBV6-6, the J call TRBJ1-1; D is undetermined. Between the trimmed V and J ends, which lost 0 bases and 4 bases, there was a span of 6 bases. Germline assignment: CDR1 MNHNY and CDR2 SVGAGI (reference sequence). This CDR3 region has 13 residues.

The chain employs TRBV7-8 and TRBJ2-1; 7 bases align to TRBD2. Germline lookup yields CDR1 SGHVS and CDR2 FQNEAQ. V lost 3 bases to trimming and J lost 5 bases; unmatched junction nucleotides: 4. CDR3 size: 14 residues. The CDR3, as DNA: TGTGCCAGCAGCTTTGGGACTAACAACAATGAGCAGTTCTTC. It specifies CASSFGTNNNEQFF.

V gene TRBV10-2 combines with J gene TRBJ1-3; D is undetermined. Trimming left V 8 bases short and J 0 bases short, with 14 bases between. The V gene's germline CDR1 is WSHSY and CDR2 SAAADI. This CDR3 has 15 amino acids. CDR3 sequence reads: CASVTEPHSGNTIYF. CDR3 coding DNA: TGCGCCAGCGTTACTGAGCCTCACTCTGGAAACACCATATATTTT.

The chain employs TRBV27 and TRBJ2-7; D not certain. Trimming removed 0 bases at V and 0 bases at J, with 6 bases between. The CDR3 has 14 amino acids. Germline assignment: CDR1 MNHEY and CDR2 SMNVEV (reference sequence). Here the CDR3 reads CASSLSPASYEQYV. CDR3 bases: TGTGCCAGCAGTTTATCGCCGGCCTCCTACGAGCAGTACGTC.

The rearrangement links TRBV24-1 to TRBJ2-1; possibly TRBD2 for D (5 bases). This CDR3 comprises 12 residues. Germline V gene lookup returns CDR1 KGHDR and CDR2 SFDVKD. Trimming removed 0 bases at V and 9 bases at J, with 5 bases between. The CDR3 sequence: CATSDLGGEQFF. For the CDR3, the DNA is TGTGCCACCAGTGATTTGGGAGGTGAGCAGTTCTTC.

Comment on this clone: The same CDR3 also results from other DNA sequences found in this sample. The rearrangement joins TRBV4-3 to TRBJ2-3, with 7 positions matching TRBD2. Losses at the gene ends were 0 bases for V and 1 base for J; bases not matched to a gene: 1. The CDR3 totals 15 residues. CDR1 and CDR2 (germline): LGHNA, YSLEER. This chain's CDR3 is CASSQEGGGTDTQYF. The CDR3, as DNA: TGCGCCAGCAGCCAAGAGGGGGGGGGCACAGATACGCAGTATTTT.

This chain links TRBV5-6 with TRBJ2-3, with 7 nucleotides matching TRBD1. V lost 5 bases and J lost 4; bases outside the gene matches: 10. CDR1 is SGHDT, CDR2 YYEEEE, per germline. The CDR3 totals 15 residues. The CDR3 spells CASRDLQGLADTQYF. The CDR3 nucleotides are TGTGCCAGCAGGGATTTACAGGGGCTTGCAGATACGCAGTATTTT. The full variable domain, rest sourced from reference TRBV5-6 and TRBJ2-3, is DAGVTQSPTHLIKTRGQQVTLRCSPKSGHDTVSWYQQALGQGPQFIFQYYEEEERQRGNFPDRFSGHQFPNYSSELNVNALLLGDSALYLCASRDLQGLADTQYFGPGTRLTVL.

As DNA, the CDR3 is TGTGCCAGCAGCACGGGACTAGCAATTGAGCAGTTCTTC. Encoded protein: CASSTGLAIEQFF. The chain uses TRBV7-3 and TRBJ2-1; 9 positions match TRBD2. From germline, CDR1 is SGHTA and CDR2 FQGTGA. V lost 5 bases to trimming and J lost 9 bases; unmatched junction nucleotides: 5. This CDR3 is 13 amino acids long.

The V call is TRBV3-1 (or the pseudogene TRBV3-2), the J call TRBJ2-2, with D unresolved. In germline, CDR1 is LGHDT, CDR2 YNNKEL (reference sequence). The CDR3 is made up of 14 amino acids. Between the trimmed V and J ends, which lost 0 bases and 8 bases, there was a span of 10 bases. CDR3 protein: CASSQDPRGGELFF. The CDR3 DNA is TGTGCCAGCAGCCAAGACCCCCGAGGAGGGGAGCTGTTTTTT.

This sequence joins TRBV3-1 (or the pseudogene TRBV3-2) and TRBJ2-1; 7 bases align to TRBD1. Germline V gives CDR1 LGHDT, CDR2 YNNKEL (reference sequence). This CDR3 has 17 residues. Trimming removed 0 bases from V and 8 bases from J; junction bases left unmatched: 13. The CDR3: CASSQDPPDRVWDEQFF. The CDR3 DNA reads as TGTGCCAGCAGCCAAGATCCACCCGACAGGGTGTGGGATGAGCAGTTCTTC.

The CDR3 nucleotides are TGCAGCGTTGAAGTGGTGAGCACAGATACGCAGTATTTT. Encoded protein: CSVEVVSTDTQYF. The rearrangement uses TRBV29-1 and TRBJ2-3; D remains unclear. V was shortened by 1 base and J by 0 bases, with 5 bases between the two germline ends. CDR1 is SQVTM, CDR2 ANQGSEA, per germline. CDR3 size: 13 residues.

The chain couples TRBV19 to TRBJ1-1, with D perhaps TRBD1 (5 bases). Germline lookup yields CDR1 LNHDA and CDR2 SQIVND (reference sequence). The V end was cut by 1 base, the J end by 0 bases, with 6 bases between. The length of the CDR3 is 14 residues. CDR3 sequence: CASSIGTLNTEAFF. The CDR3 region has the DNA TGTGCCAGTAGTATAGGGACATTGAACACTGAAGCTTTCTTT. Variable domain in full (rest from reference TRBV19 and TRBJ1-1): DGGITQSPKYLFRKEGQNVTLSCEQNLNHDAMYWYRQDPGQGLRLIYYSQIVNDFQKGDIAEGYSVSREKKESFPLTVTSAQKNPTAFYLCASSIGTLNTEAFFGQGTRLTVV.

CDR3 region: CASSSPGRSYGYTF. The CDR3 bases are TGTGCCAGCAGTTCCCCGGGGAGATCCTATGGCTACACCTTC. The genes are TRBV27 and TRBJ1-2, with D hard to call. V was pared by 4 bases and J by 4 bases, with 13 bases between. The CDR3 consists of 14 residues. Germline CDR1 reads MNHEY; CDR2 reads SMNVEV (reference sequence).

This chain uses TRBV28 with TRBJ2-5; D may be TRBD2 (6 bases). Germline V gene data show CDR1 as MDHEN and CDR2 as SYDVKM. The CDR3 spans 15 residues. Deletions cut 8 bases from V and 2 bases from J, with 18 bases between. CDR3 sequence: CASFGSGSGQETQYF. The DNA of the CDR3 is TGTGCCAGCTTCGGGTCAGGGAGCGGGCAAGAGACCCAGTACTTC. The variable domain in full, completed from reference TRBV28 and TRBJ2-5, reads DVKVTQSSRYLVKRTGEKVFLECVQDMDHENMFWYRQDPGLGLRLIYFSYDVKMKEKGDIPEGYSVSREKKERFSLILESASTNQTSMYLCASFGSGSGQETQYFGPGTRLLVL.

The gene calls are TRBV4-3 and TRBJ1-2, with unresolved D. This CDR3 spans 16 amino acids. The V end was cut by 1 base, the J end by 9 bases, with 21 bases between. Germline V gene lookup returns CDR1 LGHNA and CDR2 YSLEER. CDR3 loop: CASSQGLEAAVRSYTF. CDR3 bases: TGCGCCAGCAGCCAAGGGTTGGAGGCTGCTGTGAGGAGCTACACCTTC.

The rearrangement joins TRBV16 to TRBJ1-1, with 8 bases fitting TRBD1. V was clipped by 4 bases and J by 3 bases; unmatched bases: 4. From germline, CDR1 is KGHSY and CDR2 FQNENV. CDR3 length: 14 residues. The CDR3: CASSRTGPDTEAFF. Written as DNA, the CDR3 is TGTGCCAGCAGCCGGACAGGGCCCGACACTGAAGCTTTCTTT.

As to this clone: This same CDR3 is encoded by further DNA sequences in the sample. The chain employs TRBV27 and TRBJ2-3; D not certain. CDR1 MNHEY and CDR2 SMNVEV come from the germline V gene (reference sequence). The CDR3 sequence is 13 residues long. V was pared by 2 bases and J by 0 bases, with 3 bases between. In DNA form, the CDR3 reads TGTGCCAGCAGTTTAGCTAGCACAGATACGCAGTATTTT. Translating gives CASSLASTDTQYF.

This sequence joins TRBV20-1 and TRBJ1-1; D unclear. V dropped 0 bases and J dropped 9 bases, with 5 bases sitting between them. There are 10 residues in the CDR3. Germline loops: CDR1 DFQATT, CDR2 SNEGSKA (reference sequence). CDR3 in DNA: TGCAGTGCTAGAGACGGACAAGCTTTCTTT. Its protein is CSARDGQAFF.